Below are 15 T cell receptor beta chains sequenced from a single sample in a study of blood T cell repertoires in COVID-19. Method: immunoSEQ multiplex PCR; TCRdb's copy keeps in-frame clones and lacks some. The table lists fewer than 300,000 clones, 85% to 90% of them singletons. Sequenced input: peripheral blood. These receptors all stem from a man aged 50-59 years with COVID-19, enrolled during active disease.

The V gene is TRBV2, the J gene TRBJ1-5; no clear D gene. The CDR3 has 13 amino acids. The germline gives CDR1 SNHLY, CDR2 FYNNEI. The germline V and J ends were trimmed by 0 bases and 6 bases, with 6 bases remaining between them. CDR3 nucleotide sequence: TGTGCCAGCAGTGAAGCGGGAGGTCAGCCCCAGCATTTT. It codes for CASSEAGGQPQHF.

The V call is TRBV9, the J call TRBJ2-3; 11 bases line up with TRBD2. Germline lookup yields CDR1 SGDLS and CDR2 YYNGEE. CDR3 length equals 15 residues. Germline trimming cut 0 bases from V and 6 bases from J; bases unmatched to any gene: 3. CDR3: CASSVASGGLDTQYF. CDR3 DNA: TGTGCCAGCAGCGTAGCTAGCGGGGGGTTGGATACGCAGTATTTT.

This clone was recorded a few times. This CDR3 is CASSRGLADQETQYF. CDR3 coding DNA: TGTGCCAGCAGCCGGGGACTAGCCGACCAAGAGACCCAGTACTTC. The chain combines TRBV5-4 with TRBJ2-5, with 9 bases fitting TRBD2. Looked up from germline, CDR1 is SGHNT and CDR2 is YYREEE (reference sequence). The length of the CDR3 is 15 residues. V lost 4 bases to trimming and J lost 0 bases; unmatched junction nucleotides: 4.

The chain employs TRBV7-2 and TRBJ2-5; D is perhaps TRBD2 (6 bases). The germline CDR1 and CDR2 sequences are SGHTA and FQGNSA. The CDR3 totals 15 residues. V was shortened by 5 bases and J by 7 bases, with 20 bases between the two germline ends. Here the CDR3 DNA reads TGTGCCAGCAGCGGCGCGTTGTCACGGGGAGGGACCCAGTACTTC. This translates into CASSGALSRGGTQYF. Full variable domain (rest looked up from reference TRBV7-2 and TRBJ2-5): GAGVSQSPSNKVTEKGKDVELRCDPISGHTALYWYRQSLGQGLEFLIYFQGNSAPDKSGLPSDRFSAERTGGSVSTLTIQRTQQEDSAVYLCASSGALSRGGTQYFGPGTRLLVL.

The V call is TRBV19, the J call TRBJ1-5; D is unclear. The CDR3 runs 13 residues. V gave up 4 bases and J gave up 4 bases, with 8 bases separating them. The germline V gene has CDR1 LNHDA and CDR2 SQIVND (reference sequence). As DNA, the CDR3 is TGTGCCAGTAGTACCTCTTTAAATCAGCCCCAGCATTTT. It codes for CASSTSLNQPQHF.

The rearrangement links TRBV5-1 to TRBJ1-6; TRBD1 matches at 10 bases. The CDR3 has 15 residues. After removal of 5 bases from V and 6 bases from J, the junction contained 5 bases not matched to a gene. CDR1 is SGHRS and CDR2 is YFSETQ in the germline V gene. The CDR3 region has the DNA TGCGCCAGCAGGGACAGGGGGTGGGGTAATTCACCCCTCCACTTT. Amino acids: CASRDRGWGNSPLHF.

This chain connects TRBV5-6 to TRBJ1-2, with 10 bases aligning to TRBD1. V lost 4 bases to trimming and J lost 5 bases; unmatched junction nucleotides: 8. The CDR3 covers 15 residues. The germline V gene has CDR1 SGHDT and CDR2 YYEEEE. The DNA for the CDR3 is TGTGCCAGCAGCCTGCGACAGGGGGCATGGTATGGCTACACCTTC. As protein: CASSLRQGAWYGYTF.

The chain uses TRBV3-1 (or the pseudogene TRBV3-2) and TRBJ1-4, with TRBD1 identical over 7 bases. Germline V gene data show CDR1 as LGHDT and CDR2 as YNNKEL (reference sequence). This CDR3 has 15 amino acids. Trimming took 1 base from V and 5 from J; bases not matched to a gene: 4. The CDR3 nucleotides read TGTGCCAGCAGCCAAGCGACAGGGAAGAATGAAAAACTGTTTTTT. This encodes CASSQATGKNEKLFF.

This chain links TRBV24-1 with TRBJ2-3; maybe TRBD2 (6 bases). Trimming left V 4 bases short and J 0 bases short, with 13 bases between. The CDR3 runs 16 residues. Germline values: CDR1 KGHDR, CDR2 SFDVKD. The CDR3 sequence is CATSDFSGGSTDTQYF. The CDR3 coding sequence is TGTGCCACCAGTGACTTTAGTGGGGGGAGCACAGATACGCAGTATTTT.

The V call is TRBV27, the J call TRBJ1-2, with D tentatively TRBD1 (5 bases). V was shortened by 2 bases and J by 2 bases, with 12 bases between the two germline ends. Germline V gene lookup returns CDR1 MNHEY and CDR2 SMNVEV (reference sequence). This CDR3 has 15 amino acids. The CDR3 coding sequence is TGTGCCAGCAGTTTACAGCCAGGGCCCAACTATGGCTACACCTTC. Translation gives CASSLQPGPNYGYTF.

The genes are TRBV6-4 and TRBJ1-1; 8 bases fit TRBD1. CDR1 is MRHNA and CDR2 is SNTAGT in the germline V gene. V trimming: 4 bases; J trimming: 1 base; junction bases outside the gene matches: 2. The CDR3 is 14 amino acids. In DNA, the CDR3 is TGTGCCAGCAGTGCGGACAGGGCGAACACTGAAGCTTTCTTT. It specifies CASSADRANTEAFF.

This clone was recorded once. This chain joins TRBV7-3 and TRBJ1-5, with 7 bases lining up with TRBD1. Trimming at V came to 5 bases and at J to 1 base, leaving 5 bases not matched to a gene. The CDR3 consists of 15 residues. The germline CDR1 and CDR2 sequences are SGHTA and FQGTGA. The CDR3 reads CASSIGGVSNQPQHF. CDR3 bases: TGTGCCAGCAGCATAGGGGGCGTCAGCAATCAGCCCCAGCATTTT.

V and J are TRBV9 and TRBJ2-2, with D maybe TRBD2 (6 bases). Germline loops: CDR1 SGDLS, CDR2 YYNGEE. V lost 4 bases and J lost 4, with 14 bases in between. CDR3 size: 15 residues. CDR3 sequence (DNA): TGTGCCAGCAGCCCATCCTCTAGCGCCACCGGGGAGCTGTTTTTT. Protein product: CASSPSSSATGELFF. Full variable domain (outside the CDR3, taken from reference TRBV9 and TRBJ2-2): DSGVTQTPKHLITATGQRVTLRCSPRSGDLSVYWYQQSLDQGLQFLIQYYNGEERAKGNILERFSAQQFPDLHSELNLSSLELGDSALYFCASSPSSSATGELFFGEGSRLTVL.

This clone has just one count. CDR3 nucleotide sequence: TGCGCCAGCAGCCAGACAGGAACTCTTGATGAAGCTTTCTTT. It codes for CASSQTGTLDEAFF. The chain recombines TRBV5-1 with TRBJ1-1, with a weak D call TRBD1 (6 bases). Per germline, CDR1 SGHRS and CDR2 YFSETQ. CDR3 length: 14 amino acids. The V gene lost 4 bases and the J gene lost 7 bases, with 17 bases spanning the gap.

The V call is TRBV4-1, the J call TRBJ1-3, with D uncertain. The CDR3 is made up of 15 amino acids. CDR1 and CDR2 from the germline V gene are MGHRA and YSYEKL. Between the trimmed V and J ends, which lost 3 bases and 2 bases, there was a span of 11 bases. The CDR3 loop is CASSHLTRPGNTIYF. Here the CDR3 DNA reads TGCGCCAGCAGCCACCTGACAAGACCTGGAAACACCATATATTTT.